This section outlines one TCR beta chain sequence together with its context. The sample belongs to a study of T cell changes during pregnancy in multiple sclerosis. Germline V CDR1 and CDR2: SGHAT, FQDESV (reference sequence). Trimming removed 3 bases from V and 1 base from J, with 15 bases in between. The CDR3 is 16 residues long. The protocol was immunoSEQ multiplex PCR, while the TCRdb copy is restricted to in-frame clones and leaves out a portion. Seen here are around 65,000 clones, over 85% observed once, and the top ten hold roughly 3.3%. The chain has TRBV11-1 and TRBJ1-1; a weak D match, TRBD1 (5 bases). The sequences come from peripheral blood, collected in the first trimester of pregnancy. The receptor was derived from a female donor in good health, enrolled as a control in a pregnancy study. The chain's CDR3 is CASSFQGYGGNTEAFF. CDR3 DNA: TGTGCCAGCAGCTTTCAGGGCTATGGCGGGAACACTGAAGCTTTCTTT.